These T cell receptor beta chains were read from a single sample in a study of OX40 agonist ivuxolimab in advanced cancers. TCRdb's copy holds only in-frame clones and misses some; the assay was immunoSEQ multiplex PCR. The table lists more than 65,000 clones, about 87% of them singletons, with 1% in the top ten. The specimen was CD4+ or CD8+ T cells sorted from blood, collected in a trial of the OX40 agonist ivuxolimab. The receptors shown here come from an adult with an advanced solid tumor such as melanoma, head and neck, liver or kidney cancer. The CDR3 runs from the conserved cysteine through the conserved F or W. A D gene is named only where the DNA matches it firmly. Clone size is not always given. Where it is, it says once, few, many or a class for expanded clones.

TRBV19	NA	TRBJ2-7	NA	CASSPPLDGVGEQYF	TGTGCCAGTTCCCCCCCACTTGACGGGGTGGGCGAGCAGTACTTC
TRBV4-3	NA	TRBJ2-5	NA	CASSQDRVQETQYF	TGCGCCAGCAGCCAAGATCGGGTTCAAGAGACCCAGTACTTC
TRBV7-9	NA	TRBJ2-7	NA	CASSSQGEGYEQYF	TGTGCCAGCAGCTCCCAGGGAGAGGGATACGAGCAGTACTTC
TRBV5-1	NA	TRBJ2-5	NA	CASSYQETQYF	TGCGCCAGCAGCTATCAAGAGACCCAGTACTTC
TRBV10-3	NA	TRBJ1-1	NA	CAISLDSLGAEAFF	TGTGCCATCAGCCTGGACAGTCTAGGCGCTGAAGCTTTCTTT
TRBV10-3	TRBD2	TRBJ2-1	few	CAISSGGVYNEQFF	TGTGCCATCAGTAGCGGGGGGGTCTACAATGAGCAGTTCTTC
TRBV2	NA	TRBJ2-4	NA	CASIGVGPRNIQYF	TGTGCCAGCATAGGGGTCGGGCCACGAAACATTCAGTACTTC
TRBV18	TRBD2	TRBJ2-3	once	CASSPGLAGIDTQYF	TGTGCCAGCTCACCGGGACTAGCGGGAATAGATACGCAGTATTTT
TRBV4-2	NA	TRBJ2-3	once	CASSPLRGGVSTDTQYF	TGTGCCAGCAGCCCCTTACGGGGTGGAGTGAGCACAGATACGCAGTATTTT
TRBV6-5	NA	TRBJ1-1	NA	CASSYSMGAYTEAFF	TGTGCCAGCAGTTACTCGATGGGGGCTTACACTGAAGCTTTCTTT